This record looks at one T cell receptor (beta chain) sequence and its context. This sample is drawn from a study of blood T cell repertoires in COVID-19. Study details: Specimens from acute and convalescent COVID-19 originated in the United States, Italy and Spain. PBMCs, B-cell-depleted T cells, or T cells provided the cDNA or gDNA that made up the material.

The V and J ends lost 2 bases and 6 bases respectively, with 23 bases between them. Germline CDR1 is MNHNS and CDR2 is SASEGT. This CDR3 is built from 19 residues. Per the original methods: For nucleated cells, counts were estimated from reference gene primer amplification. The assay was immunoSEQ multiplex PCR, and TCRdb's table has in-frame clones only and misses some. V and J calls plus clone size are reproduced from that table; the DNA served to infer D and trimming. The repertoire holds approximately 100,000 clones, with 70% to 80% as singletons. The rearrangement joins TRBV6-1 to TRBJ1-6; the D gene is possibly TRBD1 (5 bases). The source of this sequence is a human donor with acute or convalescent COVID-19. The donor label of this sample is uncertain. Sequencing input: peripheral blood. The CDR3: CASSESVWGALASNSPLHF. The CDR3 DNA sequence: TGTGCCAGCAGTGAAAGCGTTTGGGGCGCTCTGGCGAGTAATTCACCCCTCCACTTT.